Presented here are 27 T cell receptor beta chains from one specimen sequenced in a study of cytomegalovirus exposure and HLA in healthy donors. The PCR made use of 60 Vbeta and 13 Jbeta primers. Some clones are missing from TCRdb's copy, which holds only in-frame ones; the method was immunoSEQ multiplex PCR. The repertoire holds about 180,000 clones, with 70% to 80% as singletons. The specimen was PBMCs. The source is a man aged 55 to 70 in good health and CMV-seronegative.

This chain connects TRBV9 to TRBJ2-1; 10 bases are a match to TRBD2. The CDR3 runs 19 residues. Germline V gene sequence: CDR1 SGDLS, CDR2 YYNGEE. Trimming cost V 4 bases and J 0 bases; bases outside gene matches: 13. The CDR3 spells CASSRTGTSVSGSYNEQFF. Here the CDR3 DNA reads TGTGCCAGCAGCCGAACCGGGACTAGCGTGTCAGGCTCCTACAATGAGCAGTTCTTC.

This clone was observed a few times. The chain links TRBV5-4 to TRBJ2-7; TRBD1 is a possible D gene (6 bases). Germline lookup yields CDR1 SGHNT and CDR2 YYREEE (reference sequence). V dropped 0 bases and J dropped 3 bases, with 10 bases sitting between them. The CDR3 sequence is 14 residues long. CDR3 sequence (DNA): TGTGCCAGCAGCTTGGAGGGACAACTCTACGAGCAGTACTTC. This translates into CASSLEGQLYEQYF.

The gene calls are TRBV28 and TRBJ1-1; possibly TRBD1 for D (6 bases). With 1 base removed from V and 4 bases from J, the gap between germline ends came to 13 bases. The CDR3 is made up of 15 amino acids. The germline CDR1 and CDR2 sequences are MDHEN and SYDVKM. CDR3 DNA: TGTGCCAGCAGTTTATTGGGGGCCACGGGCACTGAAGCTTTCTTT. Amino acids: CASSLLGATGTEAFF.

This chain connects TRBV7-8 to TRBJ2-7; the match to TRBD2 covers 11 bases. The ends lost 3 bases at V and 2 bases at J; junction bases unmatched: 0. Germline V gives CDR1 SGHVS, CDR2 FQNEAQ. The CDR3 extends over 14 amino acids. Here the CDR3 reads CASSLTSGTYEQYF. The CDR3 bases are TGTGCCAGCAGCTTGACTAGCGGGACCTACGAGCAGTACTTC.

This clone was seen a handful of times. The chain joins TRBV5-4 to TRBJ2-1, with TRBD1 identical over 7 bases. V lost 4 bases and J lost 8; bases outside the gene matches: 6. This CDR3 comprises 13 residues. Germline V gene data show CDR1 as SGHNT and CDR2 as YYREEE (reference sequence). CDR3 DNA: TGTGCCAGCAGCGTAGGACAGGCACATGAGCAGTTCTTC. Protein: CASSVGQAHEQFF. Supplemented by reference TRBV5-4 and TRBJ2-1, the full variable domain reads ETGVTQSPTHLIKTRGQQVTLRCSSQSGHNTVSWYQQALGQGPQFIFQYYREEENGRGNFPPRFSGLQFPNYSSELNVNALELDDSALYLCASSVGQAHEQFFGPGTRLTVL.

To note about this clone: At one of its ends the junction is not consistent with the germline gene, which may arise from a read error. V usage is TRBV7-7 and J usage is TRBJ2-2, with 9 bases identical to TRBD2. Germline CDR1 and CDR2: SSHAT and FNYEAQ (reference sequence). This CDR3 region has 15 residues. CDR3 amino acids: CASSRGGANTGELFF. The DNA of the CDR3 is TGTGCTAGCAGCCGCGGGGGGGCGAACACCGGGGAGCTGTTTTTT.

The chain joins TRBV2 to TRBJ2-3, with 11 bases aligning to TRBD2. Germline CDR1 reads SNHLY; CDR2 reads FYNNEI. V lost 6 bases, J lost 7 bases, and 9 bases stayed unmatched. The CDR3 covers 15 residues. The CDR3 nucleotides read TGTGCCAGCAGGATCATAGCGGGGGGGCCGAATACGCAGTATTTT. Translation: CASRIIAGGPNTQYF. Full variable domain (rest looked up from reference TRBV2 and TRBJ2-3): EPEVTQTPSHQVTQMGQEVILRCVPISNHLYFYWYRQILGQKVEFLVSFYNNEISEKSEIFDDQFSVERPDGSNFTLKIRSTKLEDSAMYFCASRIIAGGPNTQYFGPGTRLTVL.

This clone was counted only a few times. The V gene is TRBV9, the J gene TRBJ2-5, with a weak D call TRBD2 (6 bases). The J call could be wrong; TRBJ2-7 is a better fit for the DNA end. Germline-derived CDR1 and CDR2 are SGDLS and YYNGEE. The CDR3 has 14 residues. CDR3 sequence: CASSPGVSAYEQYF. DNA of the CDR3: TGTGCCAGCAGCCCGGGGGTGTCGGCCTACGAGCAGTACTTC.

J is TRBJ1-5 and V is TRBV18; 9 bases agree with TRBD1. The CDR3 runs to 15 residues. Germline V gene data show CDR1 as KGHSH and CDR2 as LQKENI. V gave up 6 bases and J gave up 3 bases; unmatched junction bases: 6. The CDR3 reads CASSLGQGTNQPQHF. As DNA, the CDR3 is TGTGCCAGCTCCCTCGGACAGGGGACCAATCAGCCCCAGCATTTT.

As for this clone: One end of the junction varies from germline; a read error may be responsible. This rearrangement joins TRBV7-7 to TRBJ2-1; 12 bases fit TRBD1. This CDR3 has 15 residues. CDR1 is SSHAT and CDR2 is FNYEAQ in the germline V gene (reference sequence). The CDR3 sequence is CASSSGQGALGEQFF. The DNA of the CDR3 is TGTGCTAGCAGCTCGGGACAGGGGGCTTTGGGGGAGCAGTTCTTC.

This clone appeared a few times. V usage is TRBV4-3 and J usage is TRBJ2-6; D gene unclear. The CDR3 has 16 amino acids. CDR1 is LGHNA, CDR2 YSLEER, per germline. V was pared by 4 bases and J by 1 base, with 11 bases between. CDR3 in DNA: TGCGCCAGCAGCCCGGAGTACGGGTCTGGGGCCAACGTCCTGACTTTC. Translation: CASSPEYGSGANVLTF.

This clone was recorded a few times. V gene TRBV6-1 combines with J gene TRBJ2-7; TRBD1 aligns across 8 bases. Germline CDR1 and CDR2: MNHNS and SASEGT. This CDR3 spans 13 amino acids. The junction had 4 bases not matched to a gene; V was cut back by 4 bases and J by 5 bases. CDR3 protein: CASSAYRGNEQYF. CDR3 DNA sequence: TGTGCCAGCAGTGCTTACAGGGGGAACGAGCAGTACTTC.

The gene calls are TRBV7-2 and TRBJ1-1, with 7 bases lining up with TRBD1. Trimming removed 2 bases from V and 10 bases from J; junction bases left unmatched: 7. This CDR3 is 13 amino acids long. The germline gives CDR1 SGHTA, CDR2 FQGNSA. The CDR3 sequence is CASSLRVRGSAFF. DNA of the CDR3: TGTGCCAGCAGCTTAAGGGTCAGGGGGTCAGCTTTCTTT.

The CDR3 here is CASSSGVNTEAFF. CDR3 nucleotide sequence: TGTGCCAGCAGTTCGGGGGTGAACACTGAAGCTTTCTTT. This chain joins TRBV14 and TRBJ1-1; maybe TRBD1 (5 bases). This CDR3 has 13 amino acids. CDR1 and CDR2 from the germline V gene are SGHDN and FVKESK. Between the trimmed V and J ends, which lost 6 bases and 0 bases, there was a span of 8 bases.

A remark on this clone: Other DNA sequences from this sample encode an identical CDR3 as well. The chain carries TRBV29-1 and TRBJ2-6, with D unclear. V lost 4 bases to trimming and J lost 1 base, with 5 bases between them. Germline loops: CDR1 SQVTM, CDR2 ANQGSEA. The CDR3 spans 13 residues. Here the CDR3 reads CSVAGSGANVLTF. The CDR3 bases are TGCAGCGTTGCCGGGTCTGGGGCCAACGTCCTGACTTTC. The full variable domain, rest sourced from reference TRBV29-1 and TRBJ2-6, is SAVISQKPSRDICQRGTSLTIQCQVDSQVTMMFWYRQQPGQSLTLIATANQGSEATYESGFVIDKFPISRPNLTFSTLTVSNMSPEDSSIYLCSVAGSGANVLTFGAGSRLTVL.

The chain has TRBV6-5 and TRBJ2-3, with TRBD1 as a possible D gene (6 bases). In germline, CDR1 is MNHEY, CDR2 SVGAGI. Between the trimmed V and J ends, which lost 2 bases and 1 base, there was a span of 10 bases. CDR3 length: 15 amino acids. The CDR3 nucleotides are TGTGCCAGCAGTTACAGGGGGTACGGCACAGATACGCAGTATTTT. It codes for CASSYRGYGTDTQYF.

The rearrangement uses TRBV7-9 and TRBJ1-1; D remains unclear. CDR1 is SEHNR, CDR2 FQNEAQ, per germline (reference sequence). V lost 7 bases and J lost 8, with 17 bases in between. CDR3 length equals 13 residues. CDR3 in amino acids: CASIRGGRSEAFF. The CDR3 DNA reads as TGTGCCAGCATCCGCGGAGGGCGTTCAGAAGCTTTCTTT.

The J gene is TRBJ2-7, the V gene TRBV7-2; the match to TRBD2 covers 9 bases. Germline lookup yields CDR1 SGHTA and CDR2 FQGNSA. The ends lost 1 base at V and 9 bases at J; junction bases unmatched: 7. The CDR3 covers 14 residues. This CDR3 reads CASSLVGREGRQYF. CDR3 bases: TGTGCCAGCAGCTTAGTCGGGCGGGAGGGCCGGCAGTACTTC. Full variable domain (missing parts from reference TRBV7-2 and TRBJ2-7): GAGVSQSPSNKVTEKGKDVELRCDPISGHTALYWYRQSLGQGLEFLIYFQGNSAPDKSGLPSDRFSAERTGGSVSTLTIQRTQQEDSAVYLCASSLVGREGRQYFGPGTRLTVT.

The CDR3 DNA reads TGTGCCAGCAGCTCCCTACTTGCGACGGGCGAGCAGTACTTC. Its protein is CASSSLLATGEQYF. The chain carries TRBV7-3 and TRBJ2-7; D is uncertain. The CDR3 consists of 14 residues. Trimming shortened V by 4 bases and J by 6 bases, and 16 bases separated the two germline ends. CDR1 SGHTA and CDR2 FQGTGA come from the germline V gene.

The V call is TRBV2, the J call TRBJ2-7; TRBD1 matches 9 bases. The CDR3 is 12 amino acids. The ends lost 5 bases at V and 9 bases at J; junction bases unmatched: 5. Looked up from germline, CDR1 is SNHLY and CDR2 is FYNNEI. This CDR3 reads CASSTTGGAQYF. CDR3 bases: TGTGCCAGCAGTACCACAGGGGGCGCGCAGTACTTC. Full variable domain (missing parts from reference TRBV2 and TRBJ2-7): EPEVTQTPSHQVTQMGQEVILRCVPISNHLYFYWYRQILGQKVEFLVSFYNNEISEKSEIFDDQFSVERPDGSNFTLKIRSTKLEDSAMYFCASSTTGGAQYFGPGTRLTVT.

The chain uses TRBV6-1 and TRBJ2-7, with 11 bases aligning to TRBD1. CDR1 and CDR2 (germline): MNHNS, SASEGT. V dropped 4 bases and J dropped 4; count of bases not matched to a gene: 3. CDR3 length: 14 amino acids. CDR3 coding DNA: TGTGCCAGCAGTGCTGGGACAGGGGGGTACGAGCAGTACTTC. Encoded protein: CASSAGTGGYEQYF.

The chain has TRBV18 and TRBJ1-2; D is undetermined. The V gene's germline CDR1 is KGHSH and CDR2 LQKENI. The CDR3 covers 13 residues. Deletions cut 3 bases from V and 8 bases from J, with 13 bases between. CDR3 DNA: TGTGCCAGCTCACCCCTCCCAGGCGAAGGCTACACCTTC. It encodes CASSPLPGEGYTF.

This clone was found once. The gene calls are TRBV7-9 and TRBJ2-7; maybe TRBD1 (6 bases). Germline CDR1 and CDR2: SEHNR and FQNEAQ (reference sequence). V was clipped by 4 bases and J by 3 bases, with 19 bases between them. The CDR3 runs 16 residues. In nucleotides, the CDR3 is TGTGCCAGCAGCTACGGGATAAGGGGGACGGGCTACGAGCAGTACTTC. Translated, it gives CASSYGIRGTGYEQYF.

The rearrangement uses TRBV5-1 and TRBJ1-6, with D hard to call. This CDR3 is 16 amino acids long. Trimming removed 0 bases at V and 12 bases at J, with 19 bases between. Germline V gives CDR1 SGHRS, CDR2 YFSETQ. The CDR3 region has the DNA TGCGCCAGCAGCTTGGATGCGTCAGCTCTGGAGGGACCCCTCCACTTT. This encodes CASSLDASALEGPLHF.

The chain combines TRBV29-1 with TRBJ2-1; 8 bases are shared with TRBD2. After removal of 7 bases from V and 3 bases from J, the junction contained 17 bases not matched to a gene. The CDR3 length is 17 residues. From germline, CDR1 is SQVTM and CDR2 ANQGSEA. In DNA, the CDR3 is TGCAGCGCGGGGGCTAGCGGGTCCTCGACCTTCTACAATGAGCAGTTCTTC. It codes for CSAGASGSSTFYNEQFF.

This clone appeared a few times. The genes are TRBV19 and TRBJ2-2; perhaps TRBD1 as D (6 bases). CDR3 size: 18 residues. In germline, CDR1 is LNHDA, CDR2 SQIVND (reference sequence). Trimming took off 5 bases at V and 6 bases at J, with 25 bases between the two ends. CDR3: CASSPNYGGTEVPGELFF. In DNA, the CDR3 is TGTGCCAGTAGTCCTAACTATGGGGGCACCGAGGTTCCCGGGGAGCTGTTTTTT.

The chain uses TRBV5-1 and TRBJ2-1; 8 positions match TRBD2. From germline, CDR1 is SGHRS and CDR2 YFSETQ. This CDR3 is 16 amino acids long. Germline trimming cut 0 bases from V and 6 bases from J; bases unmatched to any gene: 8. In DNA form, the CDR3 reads TGCGCCAGCAGCTTGGAACCAGCGGGGGCCGTCAATGAGCAGTTCTTC. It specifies CASSLEPAGAVNEQFF.